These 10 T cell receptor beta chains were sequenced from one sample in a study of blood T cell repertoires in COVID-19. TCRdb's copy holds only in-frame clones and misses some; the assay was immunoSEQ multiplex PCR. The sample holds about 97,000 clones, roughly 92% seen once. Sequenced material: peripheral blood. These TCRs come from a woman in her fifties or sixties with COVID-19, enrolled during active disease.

Here the CDR3 reads CASSPRQGGILGYTQYF. CDR3 sequence (DNA): TGTGCCAGCAGTCCCCGACAGGGGGGTATACTCGGGTATACGCAGTATTTT. The chain links TRBV27 to TRBJ2-3; 9 positions match TRBD1. The J segment lost 7 bases and the V segment lost 5 bases, leaving 16 bases of the junction unmatched. Germline CDR1 and CDR2: MNHEY and SMNVEV (reference sequence). CDR3 length: 17 residues.

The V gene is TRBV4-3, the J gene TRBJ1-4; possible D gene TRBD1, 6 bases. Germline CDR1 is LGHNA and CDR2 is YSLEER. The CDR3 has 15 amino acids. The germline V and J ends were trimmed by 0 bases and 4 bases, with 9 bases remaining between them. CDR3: CASSQDRGGNEKLFF. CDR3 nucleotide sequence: TGCGCCAGCAGCCAAGATAGGGGGGGTAATGAAAAACTGTTTTTT.

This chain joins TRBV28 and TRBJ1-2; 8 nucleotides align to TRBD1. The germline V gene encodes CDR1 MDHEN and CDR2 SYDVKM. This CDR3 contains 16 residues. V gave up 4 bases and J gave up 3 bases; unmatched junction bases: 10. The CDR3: CASSSSTGVSYYGYTF. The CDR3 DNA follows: TGTGCCAGCAGTTCCTCGACAGGGGTCAGCTACTATGGCTACACCTTC.

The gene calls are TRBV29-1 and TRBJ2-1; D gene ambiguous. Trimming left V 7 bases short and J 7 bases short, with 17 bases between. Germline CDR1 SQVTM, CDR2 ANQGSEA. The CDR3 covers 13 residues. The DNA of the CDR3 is TGCAGCGCTCTCTTTTTGACTGAGAATGAGCAGTTCTTC. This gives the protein CSALFLTENEQFF.

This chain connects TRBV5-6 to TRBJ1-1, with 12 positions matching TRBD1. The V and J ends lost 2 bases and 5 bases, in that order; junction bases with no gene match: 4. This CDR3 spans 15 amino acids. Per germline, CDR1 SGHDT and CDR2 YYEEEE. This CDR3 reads CASSFGTGGRTEAFF. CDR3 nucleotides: TGTGCCAGCAGCTTTGGGACAGGGGGCCGTACTGAAGCTTTCTTT. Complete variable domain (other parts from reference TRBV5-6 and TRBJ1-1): DAGVTQSPTHLIKTRGQQVTLRCSPKSGHDTVSWYQQALGQGPQFIFQYYEEEERQRGNFPDRFSGHQFPNYSSELNVNALLLGDSALYLCASSFGTGGRTEAFFGQGTRLTVV.

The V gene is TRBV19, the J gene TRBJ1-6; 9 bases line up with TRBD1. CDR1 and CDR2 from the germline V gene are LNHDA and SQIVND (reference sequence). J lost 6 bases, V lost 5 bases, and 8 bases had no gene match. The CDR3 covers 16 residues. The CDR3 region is CASSSWDREGNSPLHF. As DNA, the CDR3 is TGTGCCAGTAGTTCTTGGGACAGGGAAGGTAATTCACCCCTCCACTTT.

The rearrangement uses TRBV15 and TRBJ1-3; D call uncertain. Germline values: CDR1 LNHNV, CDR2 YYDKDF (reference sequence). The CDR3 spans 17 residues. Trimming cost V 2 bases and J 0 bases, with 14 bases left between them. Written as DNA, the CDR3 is TGTGCCACCAGCAGAATTGAGAAGTCGAGCTCTGGAAACACCATATATTTT. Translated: CATSRIEKSSSGNTIYF.

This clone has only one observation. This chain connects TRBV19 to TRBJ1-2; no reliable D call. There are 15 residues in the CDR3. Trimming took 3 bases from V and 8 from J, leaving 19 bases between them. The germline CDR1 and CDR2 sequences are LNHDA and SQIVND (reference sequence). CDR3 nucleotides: TGTGCCAGTAGTATCCGCGACGGCTATTTGCGGGGCTACACCTTC. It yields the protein CASSIRDGYLRGYTF.

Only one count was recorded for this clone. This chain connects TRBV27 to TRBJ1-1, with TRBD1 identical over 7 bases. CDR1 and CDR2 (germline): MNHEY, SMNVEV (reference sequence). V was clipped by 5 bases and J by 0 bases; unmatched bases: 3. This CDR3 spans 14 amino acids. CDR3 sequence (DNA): TGTGCCAGCAGTCTTCAGGGGGTGAACACTGAAGCTTTCTTT. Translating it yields CASSLQGVNTEAFF.

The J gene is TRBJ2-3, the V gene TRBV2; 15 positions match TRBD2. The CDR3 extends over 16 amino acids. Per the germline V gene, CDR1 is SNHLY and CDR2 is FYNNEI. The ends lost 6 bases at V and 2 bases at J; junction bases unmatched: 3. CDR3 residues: CASRGLAGGATDTQYF. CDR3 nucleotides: TGTGCCAGCAGGGGACTAGCGGGGGGAGCCACAGATACGCAGTATTTT.